This TCR beta chain was identified in a study of T cell repertoires in cytomegalovirus infection. CDR3 length equals 15 residues. The trim removed 1 base at V and 6 bases at J, leaving 5 bases unmatched. Germline loops: CDR1 DFQATT, CDR2 SNEGSKA (reference sequence). Worth noting for this clonotype: Its antigen is not identified.

Using its own MiXCR run on the reads, TCRdb lists one record per CDR3 protein. In the table there are just under 500,000 distinct CDR3 sequences, 25% to 35% of which are singletons. The TCR was taken from a human donor in good health (CMV status not recorded). Some clones in this sample may be carry-over from other donors' samples. The sequencing here drew on cultured PBMCs, taken from culture after CMV antigen stimulation. V is TRBV20-1 and J is TRBJ2-3, with 12 bases lining up with TRBD2. The CDR3 nucleotides read TGCAGTGCTAGAGGACTAGCGGGAGACGCTGATACGCAGTATTTT. Residues: CSARGLAGDADTQYF.